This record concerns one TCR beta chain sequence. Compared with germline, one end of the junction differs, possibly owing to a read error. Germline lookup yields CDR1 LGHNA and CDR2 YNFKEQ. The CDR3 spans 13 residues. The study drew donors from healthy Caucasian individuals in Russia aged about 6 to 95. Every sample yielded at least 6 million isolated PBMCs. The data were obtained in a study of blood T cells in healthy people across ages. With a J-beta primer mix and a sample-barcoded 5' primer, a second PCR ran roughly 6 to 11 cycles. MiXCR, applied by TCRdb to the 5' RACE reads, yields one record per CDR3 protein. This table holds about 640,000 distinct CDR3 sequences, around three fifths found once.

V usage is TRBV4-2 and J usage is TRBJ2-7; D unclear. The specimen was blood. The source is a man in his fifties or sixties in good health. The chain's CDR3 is CASNQDLDYEQYF. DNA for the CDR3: TGTGCCAGCAACCAAGATCTAGATTACGAGCAGTACTTC.